This is a list of T cell receptor beta chains from one sample in a study of shared clonotypes between healthy human individuals. Profiling relied on immunoSEQ multiplex PCR, and the TCRdb table lists in-frame clones only, not all of them. The repertoire holds approximately 1.4 million clones, with approximately 98% as singletons. The sequencing input was naive CD4+ T cells sorted from blood. These TCRs come from a man aged 25-45 years in good health. Each CDR3 is given with its conserved first and last residue. A D gene is named only where the DNA matches it firmly. Rows give clone size only sometimes, using once, few, many, or a class for an expanded clone.

D,V,J,size,CDR3,DNA
TRBD2,TRBV7-9,TRBJ2-1,NA,CASSLGLAGVLEQFF,TGTGCCAGCAGCTTAGGCCTAGCGGGAGTTCTTGAGCAGTTCTTC
NA,TRBV9,TRBJ2-5,NA,CASSVLPGGQETQYF,TGTGCCAGCAGCGTACTCCCTGGGGGCCAAGAGACCCAGTACTTC
TRBD2,TRBV6-5,TRBJ2-1,NA,CASTSGRGNEQFF,TGTGCCAGCACCAGCGGGAGGGGTAATGAGCAGTTCTTC
NA,TRBV27,TRBJ1-5,NA,CASSQTGGPQHF,TGTGCCAGCAGTCAGACAGGCGGGCCCCAGCATTTT
NA,TRBV6-5,TRBJ2-2,NA,CASSVLEAGGELFF,TGTGCCAGCAGTGTTCTAGAAGCAGGCGGGGAGCTGTTTTTT
TRBD2,TRBV5-1,TRBJ2-7,NA,CASSLALAGDMYEQYF,TGCGCCAGCAGCTTGGCGCTAGCGGGAGATATGTACGAGCAGTACTTC
TRBD1,TRBV28,TRBJ1-5,once,CASSPDRGRNQPQHF,TGTGCCAGCAGCCCCGACAGGGGGCGAAATCAGCCCCAGCATTTT
NA,TRBV11-3,TRBJ2-2,NA,CASSSSLTGELFF,TGTGCCAGCAGCTCAAGTCTCACCGGGGAGCTGTTTTTT
NA,TRBV19,TRBJ1-5,NA,CASSYTDRSNQPQHF,TGTGCCAGTAGTTACACCGACAGAAGCAATCAGCCCCAGCATTTT
NA,TRBV11-2,TRBJ2-5,NA,CASRTRATSAQYF,TGTGCCAGCAGGACCCGGGCCACCTCGGCCCAGTACTTC
TRBD2,TRBV7-9,TRBJ2-7,NA,CASSLASSGTYEQYF,TGTGCCAGCAGCTTAGCGTCTAGCGGGACCTACGAGCAGTACTTC
TRBD1,TRBV10-3,TRBJ1-3,NA,CAIRRDSSSGNTIYF,TGTGCCATCAGGAGGGACAGCTCCTCTGGAAACACCATATATTTT
NA,TRBV28,TRBJ2-7,NA,CASSPPVYEQYF,TGTGCCAGCAGTCCACCCGTGTACGAGCAGTACTTC
NA,TRBV23-1,TRBJ2-7,NA,CASSRRRGEQYF,TGCGCCAGCAGTCGACGCCGGGGGGAGCAGTACTTC
NA,TRBV7-2,TRBJ2-7,NA,CASSIGTYEQYF,TGTGCCAGCAGCATCGGGACCTACGAGCAGTACTTC
TRBD1,TRBV15,TRBJ1-5,NA,CATSPGTGAYHQPQHF,TGTGCCACCAGCCCGGGGACAGGGGCTTATCATCAGCCCCAGCATTTT
NA,TRBV28,TRBJ2-1,NA,CASSLWAVEGGEFF,TGTGCCAGCAGTTTATGGGCCGTCGAGGGGGGGGAGTTCTTC
NA,TRBV7-9,TRBJ1-1,NA,CASSTGPNTEAFF,TGTGCCAGCAGCACGGGACCGAACACTGAAGCTTTCTTT
NA,TRBV5-1,TRBJ2-3,NA,CASSLGHHTDTQYF,TGCGCCAGCAGCTTGGGACACCACACAGATACGCAGTATTTT
TRBD2,TRBV7-6,TRBJ2-5,NA,CASSLMGGLETQYF,TGTGCCAGCAGCCTAATGGGGGGGTTGGAGACCCAGTACTTC
NA,TRBV6-5,TRBJ1-4,NA,CASSSSLARDNEKLFF,TGTGCCAGCAGTTCGAGCCTGGCAAGGGATAATGAAAAACTGTTTTTT
NA,TRBV6-1,TRBJ1-3,NA,CASSEEVLTGNTIYF,TGTGCCAGCAGTGAAGAAGTGCTTACTGGAAACACCATATATTTT
TRBD2,TRBV4-1,TRBJ2-7,NA,CASSQGLAGYEQYF,TGCGCCAGCAGCCAAGGACTAGCGGGCTACGAGCAGTACTTC
NA,TRBV4-2,TRBJ2-7,NA,CASSQGPGAVYEQYF,TGTGCCAGCAGCCAAGGACCGGGAGCAGTCTACGAGCAGTACTTC
TRBD2,TRBV6-4,TRBJ2-3,NA,CASSDSPLAGGPSSMKPQYF,TGTGCCAGCAGTGACTCCCCACTTGCGGGAGGGCCTTCGTCCATGAAACCGCAGTATTTT
NA,TRBV5-1,TRBJ2-5,NA,CASIGLQETQYF,TGCGCCAGCATTGGGTTACAAGAGACCCAGTACTTC
NA,TRBV10-3,TRBJ2-7,once,CAISEKGLPYEQYF,TGTGCCATCAGTGAAAAGGGGTTACCCTACGAGCAGTACTTC
TRBD2,TRBV2,TRBJ2-7,NA,CASSRDYSSYEQYF,TGTGCCAGCAGTCGGGACTACAGCTCCTACGAGCAGTACTTC
NA,TRBV19,TRBJ2-7,NA,CASSIWGNNEQYF,TGTGCCAGTAGTATTTGGGGGAACAACGAGCAGTACTTC
NA,TRBV7-9,TRBJ2-5,NA,CASSSTRETRGETQYF,TGTGCCAGCAGCTCCACCAGAGAGACGAGAGGAGAGACCCAGTACTTC
NA,TRBV19,TRBJ1-5,NA,CASSIVRVISNQPQHF,TGTGCCAGTAGTATAGTAAGAGTTATTAGCAATCAGCCCCAGCATTTT
NA,TRBV20-1,TRBJ2-1,NA,CSAQYNEQFF,TGCAGTGCGCAGTACAATGAGCAGTTCTTC
NA,TRBV4-1,TRBJ1-1,NA,CASSQVFLGENTEAFF,TGCGCCAGCAGCCAAGTTTTTCTCGGAGAGAACACTGAAGCTTTCTTT
TRBD1,TRBV5-6,TRBJ2-3,NA,CASSRGQEGEYTTDTQYF,TGTGCCAGCAGCAGGGGACAGGAGGGAGAGTACACCACAGATACGCAGTATTTT
NA,TRBV19,TRBJ1-5,NA,CASSIRQVGDQPQHF,TGTGCCAGTAGTATACGGCAGGTTGGCGATCAGCCCCAGCATTTT
NA,TRBV5-1,TRBJ2-7,once,CASSLALGSVNEQYF,TGCGCCAGCAGCTTGGCCCTCGGGAGCGTCAACGAGCAGTACTTC
NA,TRBV4-1,TRBJ1-2,NA,CASSQMTGEYGYTF,TGCGCCAGCAGCCAAATGACGGGGGAATATGGCTACACCTTC
NA,TRBV9,TRBJ2-1,once,CASSRPGTSQFF,TGTGCCAGCAGCCGTCCCGGGACGTCGCAGTTCTTC
NA,TRBV5-1,TRBJ2-5,NA,CASSLGAVSVETQYF,TGCGCCAGCAGCCTTGGTGCGGTCTCGGTGGAGACCCAGTACTTC
NA,TRBV2,TRBJ1-2,NA,CASSEGPGGYGYTF,TGTGCCAGCAGTGAGGGCCCGGGGGGCTATGGCTACACCTTC
NA,TRBV6-5,TRBJ1-4,NA,CASSYRGLGEKLFF,TGTGCCAGCAGTTACCGCGGGTTGGGGGAAAAACTGTTTTTT
TRBD1,TRBV11-3,TRBJ2-7,NA,CASSASQGAMDEQYF,TGTGCCAGCAGCGCGTCACAGGGGGCAATGGACGAGCAGTACTTC
TRBD1,TRBV29-1,TRBJ1-2,NA,CSVAGTGGRWGGYTF,TGCAGCGTGGCCGGGACAGGGGGTAGATGGGGTGGCTACACCTTC
NA,TRBV6-6,TRBJ1-2,few,CASSYEGNYGYTF,TGTGCCAGCAGTTACGAGGGGAACTATGGCTACACCTTC
NA,TRBV7-9,TRBJ2-3,NA,CASSLEGLTDTQYF,TGTGCCAGCAGCTTAGAAGGCCTCACAGATACGCAGTATTTT
NA,TRBV5-4,TRBJ2-2,NA,CASSKESNLPGELFF,TGTGCCAGCAGCAAGGAGTCAAATCTCCCCGGGGAGCTGTTTTTT
TRBD1,TRBV15,TRBJ2-7,NA,CATSRDPGQGPPYEQYF,TGTGCCACCAGCAGAGATCCCGGACAGGGACCCCCCTACGAGCAGTACTTC
NA,TRBV5-3,TRBJ2-3,NA,CARSFGSDTQYF,TGTGCCAGAAGCTTCGGATCAGATACGCAGTATTTT